This TCR beta chain was profiled in a study of T-cell reconstitution after alpha-beta-depleted transplantation in children. The V end was cut by 5 bases, the J end by 7 bases, with 12 bases between. This CDR3 spans 13 amino acids. Germline V gene lookup returns CDR1 SGHVS and CDR2 FQNEAQ. Unique molecular identifiers were incorporated when the TCRbeta library was constructed. TCRdb redid the calling of the PCR reads with MiXCR, one entry per CDR3 protein. The sample carries some 640,000 distinct CDR3 sequences, 15% to 20% recorded once. The chain links TRBV7-8 to TRBJ1-5; D is unresolved. The receptor's source is a human donor who donated a stem cell graft to a child with acute myeloid leukemia. The sequencing here drew on PBMCs from the stem cell graft donor, taken from the stem cell graft. The CDR3 DNA reads TGTGCCAGCAGCGGCCCTGAAGGACAGCCCCAGCATTTT. Amino acids: CASSGPEGQPQHF.